This TCR beta chain comes out of a study of blood T cell repertoires in COVID-19. Background on the study: In each case, the material was cDNA or gDNA derived from T cells, B-cell-depleted T cells, or PBMCs.

Authors' processing steps: From reference gene primer amplification, estimates of nucleated cell counts were derived. Only in-frame clones appear in the TCRdb table, and some are missing; sequencing was by immunoSEQ multiplex PCR. That table supplies the V and J calls and clone size; D and trimming were determined from the DNA. The repertoire includes over 70,000 clones, 75% to 85% of them detected once, and roughly a fifth sits in the top ten. This clonotype originated in a woman of 80 years or more with acute or convalescent COVID-19. Sequencing was performed on peripheral blood.

CDR3 protein: CSASARHEQYF. The CDR3 DNA reads as TGCAGTGCTTCCGCCAGGCACGAGCAGTACTTC. V usage is TRBV20-1 and J usage is TRBJ2-7; D is unresolved. The CDR3 consists of 11 residues. Germline lookup yields CDR1 DFQATT and CDR2 SNEGSKA (reference sequence). The V end was cut by 5 bases, the J end by 5 bases, with 10 bases between.